Below, one T cell receptor (beta chain) is given with its context. This clone was recorded a few times. What this receptor recognizes is not known. Base qualities were left out, and no much larger clone turns up one base away. The sample comes from a study of blood T cell repertoires in COVID-19 (dated by TCRdb to 2020 to 2021). General notes on the study: Samples from collaborators originated in the United States, Italy and Spain and spanned both the acute and convalescent phases of COVID-19. The prospective study material was composed of cDNA or gDNA derived from T cells, B-cell-depleted T cells, or PBMCs. Deeply sampled blood TCRbeta repertoires from subjects exposed to, actively infected with, or recovered from COVID-19 were included in the dataset. A freely available public database, intended as a resource for researchers studying the immune response to SARS-CoV-2, is where the repertoires were released. The samples were drawn from two sources: the first 160 participants of the ongoing ImmuneRACE study, and 1,000 to 1,500 subjects contributed by 6 global collaborators. Sample metadata almost always included a de-identified subject ID, COVID-19 status, age in years and sex. Where available, HLA class I and class II types were obtained from metadata supplied by the sample provider rather than from assay-based typing. Results and caveats for the whole study, not just this receptor: The amount of clinical and demographic metadata varied by source and participant and was provided uncurated.

The germline V gene provides CDR1 MNHNS and CDR2 SASEGT. Trimming costs V 0 bases and J 5 bases, and their ends lie 8 bases apart. The cysteine opens and the phenylalanine closes a CDR3 of 14 amino acids. Kept here is only the CDR3 DNA, which spans 42 bases and is read in frame from base 1. TCRbeta CDR3 regions were amplified from genomic DNA by means of the immunoSEQ Assay, a bias-controlled multiplex PCR. Under the source paper's analysis protocol: The number of nucleated cells in each sample was estimated from the amplification of reference gene primers within the assay. Sequence reads were collapsed and filtered to measure the absolute abundance of every unique TCRbeta CDR3 rearrangement. For each sample, productive Simpson clonality was calculated by taking the square root of Simpson's diversity index across productive rearrangements. TCRdb provides this immuneACCESS table in a form limited to in-frame rearrangements. Some clones are lacking; in checked studies, under half of them reflect an unresolved V gene, and why the rest are absent is not known. From that table come the V and J calls and clone size; the DNA was used to work out D and trimming. The sample yields about 440,000 clones; around 88% were counted once. In total, the top ten clones hold approximately 4.3% of the sample.

Each collaborating institution followed its own protocols to collect whole blood in K2EDTA tubes. For TCRbeta analysis, collaborators shipped samples as frozen whole blood, isolated PBMCs, or DNA extracted from either of those sample types. The sequence was obtained from a woman in her 30s with acute or convalescent COVID-19. The sequenced sample consisted of peripheral blood. The sequence joins TRBV6-1 to TRBJ1-5, with an unclear D gene assignment. The bases are TGTGCCAGCAGTGAAGCCCGGAGCTATCAGCCCCAGCATTTT. This is translated as CASSEARSYQPQHF.